This T cell receptor (beta chain) derives from a study of T cells in lung cancer brain metastases (dated by TCRdb to 2017 to 2018). Concerning the study at large: About 85% of the 20 patients had a history of tobacco use, with a median of around 38 pack-years. Of the 20 to 25 patients, some 19 received no interval therapy between resection of the primary and resection of the metastasis. Median interval between primary and brain metastasis specimen acquisition was less than 400 days. The study compared TCR beta CDR3 repertoires of fully resected primary non-small cell lung cancers with those of paired brain metastases. A cohort of around 20 patients was included, from whom roughly 40 specimens were contributed, with one primary lung lesion and one brain metastasis obtained from each patient. The median age of the patients at first diagnosis was around 54 years, and the group included about nine males and 11 females. An average DNA integrity number of 3 to 4.5 was found in both primary and metastatic specimens, and no significant difference was detected between sites. Broad study findings and their caveats: The study could not control for the effects of preoperative corticosteroids on T cell infiltration in brain metastases. DNA fragmentation in the FFPE samples may have kept the complete infiltrating T cell repertoire from being retrieved. Significantly fewer unique productive clones were found in brain metastases than in paired primaries (median roughly 1,500 versus 4,600). Most clones were found to be lesion-specific, and limited overlap was observed between paired lesions (mean Morisita index about 0.24). The ten most abundant clones accounted for a significantly larger fraction of the repertoire in brain metastases than in primaries, which suggests clonal expansion.

The CDR3 goes from the cysteine to the phenylalanine over 16 residues. CDR3 DNA only is kept here, 48 bases in frame from base 1. The CDR1 and CDR2 encoded by the germline V gene (reference sequence) are LNHDA and SQIVND. V ends up 6 bases short and J 0 bases short, with an unmatched junction base count of 8. As for this clone: There is no known antigen for this receptor. No base quality information exists; no much larger clone differs at one position.

Between roughly 2.24 and 5.5 ug genomic DNA was input per sample, with paired samples receiving equal DNA input. TCR beta libraries were constructed in two PCR steps with the immunoSEQ hsTCRbeta Kit, which uses multiplexed V and J gene primers. Pooled libraries, together with positive and negative controls, were sequenced on an Illumina MiSeq with a 100-cycle paired-end protocol. As for how the authors treated the data: Raw data were processed by the immunoSEQ vendor into normalized, annotated TCR beta repertoire reports. Richness was defined as unique clones by nucleotide sequence, with iChao1 and Efron-Thisted estimators extrapolating total richness. To characterize and compare the paired lesions, the analysis used Pielou's evenness, Simpson's index, the proportional abundance of the top-ten clones, and the Morisita overlap index. In its TCRdb copy, this immuneACCESS table keeps in-frame sequences only and misses some clones. Where compared with another copy, unresolved V genes explain less than half of these, and the others have no known cause. That table gives V, J and clone size, and the DNA gave D and trimming. The sample records about 6,700 clones, roughly 90% of which are singletons. In total, the top ten clones hold 4.9% of the sample.

Patients had resection for either synchronous oligometastatic disease or delayed recurrence of a solitary brain metastasis. To avoid including cancers other than NSCLC, any patient with a history of multiple malignancies was excluded. Tumor areas were macrodissected from roughly 5 deparaffinized 8 to 10 um unstained sections guided by marked H&E slides. All specimens were formalin-fixed and paraffin-embedded (FFPE). The AllPrep DNA/RNA FFPE Kit was used for extraction of genomic DNA. The sample taken for sequencing was tumor tissue from the primary lung tumor. The cell subset or site label here, explained by the study, means: primary lung cancer lesion. Here the chain combines TRBV19 and TRBJ2-3; 8 central bases correspond to TRBD2. The receptor's source is a man in his forties or fifties with non-small cell lung cancer. CDR3 protein: CASRDGGAVSTDTQYF. Here is the DNA: TGTGCCAGTAGAGACGGGGGGGCGGTAAGCACAGATACGCAGTATTTT.